The 3 T cell receptor beta chains below all came from one sample that was sequenced in a study of T cells in Graves' hyperthyroidism and ophthalmopathy. TCR beta CDR3 regions were amplified from RNA. First-round RT-PCR of the TCR CDR3 relied on the HTBI primer set. MiXCR, run by TCRdb on the multiplex PCR reads, gives a single entry per CDR3 protein. This sample has some 690,000 distinct CDR3 sequences, with around 16% found just once. The sequencing sample was made of blood. Receptors were obtained from a man aged 50 or older with Graves' hyperthyroidism.

The table lists this clonotype with many counts. The chain is built from TRBV10-2 and TRBJ2-5; 10 nucleotides match TRBD2. Trimming took 9 bases from V and 2 from J; bases not matched to a gene: 18. The CDR3 is made up of 18 amino acids. Germline V CDR1 and CDR2: WSHSY, SAAADI. As DNA, the CDR3 is TGCGCCAGTTCGAATCCGGGACTAGCGCTCGCGGGGCAAGAGACCCAGTACTTC. As protein: CASSNPGLALAGQETQYF.

The genes are TRBV10-3 and TRBJ2-3; D possibly corresponds to TRBD2 (6 bases). Per germline, CDR1 ENHRY and CDR2 SYGVKD. Trimming stripped 7 bases from V and 2 bases from J, with 19 bases between. This CDR3 is built from 16 residues. The CDR3 loop is CAITASEDQITDTQYF. The CDR3 DNA reads as TGTGCCATCACGGCTAGCGAAGACCAAATCACAGATACGCAGTATTTT.

This clonotype was seen many times. The chain joins TRBV10-2 to TRBJ2-7; 13 bases are shared with TRBD2. The J segment lost 4 bases and the V segment lost 1 base, leaving 4 bases of the junction unmatched. The germline CDR1 and CDR2 sequences are WSHSY and SAAADI. This CDR3 has 16 amino acids. The CDR3 is CASSEWRTSGSYEQYF. CDR3 DNA sequence: TGCGCCAGCAGTGAGTGGCGGACTAGCGGGAGTTACGAGCAGTACTTC.